This T cell receptor beta chain was found in a study of T cells in Graves' hyperthyroidism and ophthalmopathy. Points from the study as a whole: In blood, most of the thyroid clonotypes expanded above 0.001 were also present.

The germline V gene has CDR1 SEHNR and CDR2 FQNEAQ (reference sequence). This CDR3 contains 13 residues. Deletions cut 8 bases from V and 1 base from J, with 11 bases between. This clonotype was observed at least ten times. The target antigen is unknown. RNA transcripts gave rise to amplified TCR beta CDR3 regions. With the HTBI primer set, the TCR CDR3 went through a first round of RT-PCR. TCRdb itself ran the multiplex PCR reads through MiXCR, one entry per CDR3 protein. This repertoire shows a few hundred thousand distinct CDR3 sequences, approximately 14% found once; its top ten account for about 14%.

This chain links TRBV7-9 with TRBJ1-1; D is ambiguous. The clonotype originates from a woman in her late teens or twenties with Graves' hyperthyroidism. The sequencing sample was made of blood. This CDR3 reads CASSPTRNTEAFF. CDR3 bases: TGTGCCAGCTCACCTACAAGGAACACTGAAGCTTTCTTT.